This is a list of T cell receptor beta chains from one sample in a study of cytomegalovirus exposure and HLA in healthy donors. Here immunoSEQ multiplex PCR was the method, and the copy in TCRdb shows in-frame clones only, minus some. The sample yields more than 100,000 clones, roughly 89% seen once. The sample consisted of PBMCs. Receptors originate from a woman in her 30s in good health and CMV-seronegative. Both conserved end residues are part of each CDR3. The order of the fields is D gene, J gene, clone size, V gene, CDR3 DNA, CDR3 protein. The D gene is left open where the match is weak. Only part of the rows carry a size: once, few, many, or a class if the clone is expanded.

D gene: TRBD1
J gene: TRBJ1-3
clone size: NA
V gene: TRBV5-1
CDR3 DNA: TGCGCCAGCAGCCAACAGGGGGCATCTGGAAACACCATATATTTT
CDR3 protein: CASSQQGASGNTIYF

D gene: NA
J gene: TRBJ2-1
clone size: once
V gene: TRBV5-1
CDR3 DNA: TGCGCCAGCAGCTTGGGACATATCAACCCTCCTAATGAGCAGTTCTTC
CDR3 protein: CASSLGHINPPNEQFF

D gene: NA
J gene: TRBJ2-1
clone size: NA
V gene: TRBV2
CDR3 DNA: TGTGCCAGCAGACTATACAATGAGCAGTTCTTC
CDR3 protein: CASRLYNEQFF

D gene: NA
J gene: TRBJ1-5
clone size: NA
V gene: TRBV28
CDR3 DNA: TGTGCCAGCAGTTTATGGGGCAGCAATCAGCCCCAGCATTTT
CDR3 protein: CASSLWGSNQPQHF

D gene: TRBD2
J gene: TRBJ2-5
clone size: NA
V gene: TRBV7-2
CDR3 DNA: TGTGCCAGCAGCCTAAAACTAGCGGGTCCGTGGGGAGAGACCCAGTACTTC
CDR3 protein: CASSLKLAGPWGETQYF

D gene: TRBD1
J gene: TRBJ2-7
clone size: once
V gene: TRBV7-9
CDR3 DNA: TGTGCCAGCAGCCCGACTCCGGGACAGGGATCCTACGAGCAGTACTTC
CDR3 protein: CASSPTPGQGSYEQYF

D gene: TRBD1
J gene: TRBJ1-2
clone size: NA
V gene: TRBV6-1
CDR3 DNA: TGTGCCAGCAGTGATACCCCCGGACAGGGGATTCTTGGCTACACCTTC
CDR3 protein: CASSDTPGQGILGYTF

D gene: NA
J gene: TRBJ2-3
clone size: NA
V gene: TRBV27
CDR3 DNA: TGTGCCAGCAGTTACCAGGGGTTAGATACGCAGTATTTT
CDR3 protein: CASSYQGLDTQYF

D gene: NA
J gene: TRBJ2-7
clone size: NA
V gene: TRBV6-1
CDR3 DNA: TGTGCCAGCAGTGAACCACAGGGTTCAATTTCCTACGAGCAGTACTTC
CDR3 protein: CASSEPQGSISYEQYF

D gene: NA
J gene: TRBJ2-7
clone size: NA
V gene: TRBV7-9
CDR3 DNA: TGTGCCAGCAGCTTGATGGGAGCCTCCTACGAGCAGTACTTC
CDR3 protein: CASSLMGASYEQYF

D gene: TRBD1
J gene: TRBJ1-6
clone size: NA
V gene: TRBV2
CDR3 DNA: TGTGCCACCCGGACAGGGGATAATTCACCCCTCCACTTT
CDR3 protein: CATRTGDNSPLHF

D gene: NA
J gene: TRBJ1-2
clone size: NA
V gene: TRBV18
CDR3 DNA: TGTGCCAGCTCACCAACCGATAGGGGCCATGGCTACACCTTC
CDR3 protein: CASSPTDRGHGYTF

D gene: NA
J gene: TRBJ1-3
clone size: NA
V gene: TRBV19
CDR3 DNA: TGTGCCAGTACCCAACAAACCTCTGGAAACACCATATATTTT
CDR3 protein: CASTQQTSGNTIYF

D gene: NA
J gene: TRBJ2-7
clone size: NA
V gene: TRBV11-2
CDR3 DNA: TGTGCCAGCAGCCAAGGTACTCTAGGTTCCTACGAGCAGTACTTC
CDR3 protein: CASSQGTLGSYEQYF

D gene: NA
J gene: TRBJ1-1
clone size: NA
V gene: TRBV28
CDR3 DNA: TGTGCCAGCACTCAAGGGGGGAACACTGAAGCTTTCTTT
CDR3 protein: CASTQGGNTEAFF

D gene: NA
J gene: TRBJ2-7
clone size: NA
V gene: TRBV6-5
CDR3 DNA: TGTGCCAGCAGTTACTCCCGGGGGAACTACGAGCAGTACTTC
CDR3 protein: CASSYSRGNYEQYF

D gene: NA
J gene: TRBJ1-1
clone size: NA
V gene: TRBV9
CDR3 DNA: TGTGCCAGCAGCGTAGGAGGGTACACTGAAGCTTTCTTT
CDR3 protein: CASSVGGYTEAFF

D gene: NA
J gene: TRBJ1-1
clone size: NA
V gene: TRBV18
CDR3 DNA: TGTGCCAGCTCACCCGAGACAGTTATCATGAACACTGAAGCTTTCTTT
CDR3 protein: CASSPETVIMNTEAFF

D gene: NA
J gene: TRBJ2-3
clone size: NA
V gene: TRBV5-4
CDR3 DNA: TGTGCCAGCAGACGAGGGGGAGACTTCAGGAACACAGATACGCAGTATTTT
CDR3 protein: CASRRGGDFRNTDTQYF

D gene: NA
J gene: TRBJ2-7
clone size: few
V gene: TRBV6-5
CDR3 DNA: TGTGCCAGTGAGAGTGGACGAACAGGCGAGCAGTACTTC
CDR3 protein: CASESGRTGEQYF

D gene: NA
J gene: TRBJ2-1
clone size: NA
V gene: TRBV27
CDR3 DNA: TGTGCTGTCGGAGTCGATGAGCAGTTCTTC
CDR3 protein: CAVGVDEQFF

D gene: TRBD1
J gene: TRBJ2-7
clone size: once
V gene: TRBV27
CDR3 DNA: TGTGCCAGCAGTTATAAGGGACAGATGTACGAGCAGTACTTC
CDR3 protein: CASSYKGQMYEQYF

D gene: TRBD1
J gene: TRBJ2-5
clone size: NA
V gene: TRBV30
CDR3 DNA: TGTGCCTGGAGCGGGGGGGGACAGGGGGAAGGAGAGACCCAGTACTTC
CDR3 protein: CAWSGGGQGEGETQYF

D gene: NA
J gene: TRBJ2-3
clone size: NA
V gene: TRBV5-4
CDR3 DNA: TGTGCCAGCAAGAGAGGGGGGGATCGCACAGATACGCAGTATTTT
CDR3 protein: CASKRGGDRTDTQYF

D gene: NA
J gene: TRBJ1-3
clone size: NA
V gene: TRBV19
CDR3 DNA: TGTGCCAGTAGCCCCGGGATCTCTGGAAACACCATATATTTT
CDR3 protein: CASSPGISGNTIYF

D gene: NA
J gene: TRBJ2-1
clone size: NA
V gene: TRBV2
CDR3 DNA: TGTGCCAGCAGTGGCCCCAGGGACTCCTACAATGAGCAGTTCTTC
CDR3 protein: CASSGPRDSYNEQFF

D gene: NA
J gene: TRBJ2-7
clone size: once
V gene: TRBV7-8
CDR3 DNA: TGTGCCAGCAGCGTCCAGGGGCACGAGCAGTACTTC
CDR3 protein: CASSVQGHEQYF

D gene: TRBD1
J gene: TRBJ2-2
clone size: NA
V gene: TRBV28
CDR3 DNA: TGTGCCAGCAGTTTTTGGACAGGGGCGAACACCGGGGAGCTGTTTTTT
CDR3 protein: CASSFWTGANTGELFF

D gene: TRBD2
J gene: TRBJ2-1
clone size: NA
V gene: TRBV19
CDR3 DNA: TGTGCCAGTAGTTCCCTCCCGGGACTAGGGAATGAGCAGTTCTTC
CDR3 protein: CASSSLPGLGNEQFF

D gene: NA
J gene: TRBJ1-2
clone size: NA
V gene: TRBV6-1
CDR3 DNA: TGTGCCAGCAGCTCCGACAGGATTGGACACTATGGCTACCCCTTC
CDR3 protein: CASSSDRIGHYGYPF

D gene: NA
J gene: TRBJ2-1
clone size: NA
V gene: TRBV27
CDR3 DNA: TGTGCCAGCAGTTACGGACATCCGGAAGGGAATGAGCAGTTCTTC
CDR3 protein: CASSYGHPEGNEQFF

D gene: NA
J gene: TRBJ2-1
clone size: few
V gene: TRBV7-9
CDR3 DNA: TGTGCCAGCAGCAAGGGGGTTTCACCCTACAATGAGCAGTTCTTC
CDR3 protein: CASSKGVSPYNEQFF

D gene: NA
J gene: TRBJ2-2
clone size: NA
V gene: TRBV5-1
CDR3 DNA: TGCGCCAGCAGCTTGGGAGGTCTTTGGTCCGGGGAGCTGTTTTTT
CDR3 protein: CASSLGGLWSGELFF

D gene: TRBD2
J gene: TRBJ2-1
clone size: NA
V gene: TRBV5-6
CDR3 DNA: TGTGCCAGCAGCCCCTATGCCCGGGAGGCTGTAAGTGAGCAGTTCTTC
CDR3 protein: CASSPYAREAVSEQFF

D gene: NA
J gene: TRBJ1-2
clone size: NA
V gene: TRBV18
CDR3 DNA: TGTGCCAGCTCAACCCGACCGGCGGCGAACTATGGCTACACCTTC
CDR3 protein: CASSTRPAANYGYTF

D gene: TRBD1
J gene: TRBJ1-6
clone size: NA
V gene: TRBV7-2
CDR3 DNA: TGTGCCAGCAGCTTTGACAGGGGGATGAATTCACCCCTCCACTTT
CDR3 protein: CASSFDRGMNSPLHF

D gene: TRBD2
J gene: TRBJ2-2
clone size: NA
V gene: TRBV9
CDR3 DNA: TGTGCCAGCAGCGCTCGACTAGCGGAGTACACCGGGGAGCTGTTTTTT
CDR3 protein: CASSARLAEYTGELFF

D gene: NA
J gene: TRBJ2-1
clone size: few
V gene: TRBV27
CDR3 DNA: TGTGCCAGCAGTTTGTCCCTATTTAGCTCCTACAATGAGCAGTTCTTC
CDR3 protein: CASSLSLFSSYNEQFF

D gene: NA
J gene: TRBJ2-7
clone size: NA
V gene: TRBV30
CDR3 DNA: TGTGCCTGGAGTGTAAAGGGGTTTCGGTACGAGCAGTACTTC
CDR3 protein: CAWSVKGFRYEQYF

D gene: TRBD2
J gene: TRBJ2-1
clone size: NA
V gene: TRBV13
CDR3 DNA: TGTGCCAGCAGCACCCAAGTCCTAGCGGAGCACTACAATGAGCAGTTCTTC
CDR3 protein: CASSTQVLAEHYNEQFF

D gene: NA
J gene: TRBJ2-3
clone size: NA
V gene: TRBV4-1
CDR3 DNA: TGCGCCAGCAGTGCTCGGGGTAGCGGATACACAGATACGCAGTATTTT
CDR3 protein: CASSARGSGYTDTQYF

D gene: NA
J gene: TRBJ1-2
clone size: NA
V gene: TRBV4-3
CDR3 DNA: TGCGCCAGCAGCCAAGATAGGTGGGGCAACTATGGCTACACCTTC
CDR3 protein: CASSQDRWGNYGYTF

D gene: NA
J gene: TRBJ1-1
clone size: NA
V gene: TRBV27
CDR3 DNA: TGTGCCAGCAGTTTGGGGCAGGTGGGGAACACTGAAGCTTTCTTT
CDR3 protein: CASSLGQVGNTEAFF

D gene: NA
J gene: TRBJ2-3
clone size: NA
V gene: TRBV6-5
CDR3 DNA: TGTGCCAGCAGTTCACTCACAGATACGCAGTATTTT
CDR3 protein: CASSSLTDTQYF

D gene: TRBD2
J gene: TRBJ2-2
clone size: once
V gene: TRBV2
CDR3 DNA: TGTGCCAGCAAGTTTAGCGGGGGTTTCGGGGAGCTGTTTTTT
CDR3 protein: CASKFSGGFGELFF

D gene: TRBD2
J gene: TRBJ2-7
clone size: NA
V gene: TRBV5-1
CDR3 DNA: TGCGCCAGCAGCCTTACTAGCGGGAGACTCTACGAGCAGTACTTC
CDR3 protein: CASSLTSGRLYEQYF

D gene: NA
J gene: TRBJ1-3
clone size: once
V gene: TRBV27
CDR3 DNA: TGTGCCAGCAAAATGCTGGAGACGGTCTCTGGAAACACCATATATTTT
CDR3 protein: CASKMLETVSGNTIYF

D gene: NA
J gene: TRBJ2-1
clone size: once
V gene: TRBV5-1
CDR3 DNA: TGCGCCAGCAGCTTGACAGGCACCAATGAGCAGTTCTTC
CDR3 protein: CASSLTGTNEQFF